The 27 T cell receptor beta chains given below trace back to one sample, sequenced in a study of tumor-infiltrating lymphocytes in primary liver carcinoma. Germline DNA was extracted too, while blood RNA derived from unsorted whole blood. A constant-region primer served to make TCR beta cDNA from 500 to 550 ng total RNA. Slightly modified ARM-PCR, run as three nested multiplex PCR rounds, produced the TCR beta libraries. TRBV1-TRBV30 forward and Cbeta reverse primers drove the first two approximately 10-cycle rounds. TCRdb re-called the multiplex PCR reads with MiXCR, one entry per CDR3 protein. The sample includes fewer than 350,000 distinct CDR3 sequences, around three fifths of them seen just once. Sequencing input: peripheral blood. The source is a middle-aged man with primary liver carcinoma and hepatitis B virus infection.

Note on this clonotype: An end of the junction does not agree with germline; a read error may underlie this. The chain uses TRBV6-6 and TRBJ2-1; possible D gene TRBD1, 5 bases. The V gene's germline CDR1 is MNHNY and CDR2 SVGAGI (reference sequence). This CDR3 region has 15 residues. The CDR3 is CASSHGTGNGNEKFF. The CDR3 nucleotides read TGTGCCAGCAGCCACGGAACAGGCAATGGGAATGAGAAGTTCTTC.

As regards this clonotype: The junction differs from germline at one of its ends, possibly a read error. The rearrangement uses TRBV6-2 or TRBV6-3 and TRBJ1-2, with D hard to call. Per the germline V gene, CDR1 is MNHEY and CDR2 is SVGEGT. The CDR3 extends over 13 amino acids. CDR3 region: CASSHSRGYGYTF. The CDR3 nucleotides read TGTGCCAGCAGTCACTCACGAGGGTATGGCTACACCTTC.

This clonotype was counted at least ten times. This chain connects TRBV11-2 to TRBJ1-2, with 7 bases matching TRBD1. CDR1 and CDR2 (germline): SGHAT, FQNNGV. J lost 5 bases, V lost 4 bases, and 10 bases had no gene match. CDR3 length: 15 amino acids. In DNA, the CDR3 is TGTGCCAGCAGCTCCCCAGACAGGGTCGTATATGGCTACACCTTC. Its translation is CASSSPDRVVYGYTF.

The V gene is TRBV11-2, the J gene TRBJ2-2; TRBD1 is a possible D gene (5 bases). Germline values: CDR1 SGHAT, CDR2 FQNNGV. This CDR3 contains 14 residues. CDR3 DNA sequence: TGTGTCACCAGCCCTTCGACAGATACCGGGGAGCTGTTTTTT. Translating it yields CVTSPSTDTGELFF.

Concerning this clonotype itself: At one end the junction does not follow the germline gene, possibly because of a read error. The rearrangement uses TRBV4-1 and TRBJ2-5; weak D call: TRBD2 (6 bases). This CDR3 is built from 14 residues. Germline-derived CDR1 and CDR2 are MGHRA and YSYEKL. For the CDR3, the DNA is TGCGCCAGCGGCCAAGAAAGCCGGGAGGAGACCCAGTACTTC. Translated, it gives CASGQESREETQYF.

This clonotype appeared many times. The V and J genes are TRBV6-6 and TRBJ1-1; 7 bases map to TRBD1. Germline trimming cut 6 bases from V and 7 bases from J; bases unmatched to any gene: 8. Germline loops: CDR1 MNHNY, CDR2 SVGAGI (reference sequence). The CDR3 has 13 amino acids. The CDR3 sequence: CASSLTGSDEAFF. The CDR3 bases are TGTGCCAGCAGCCTGACAGGGTCGGATGAAGCTTTCTTT.

Of note for this clonotype: A much larger clone is a single base away; this may be a read error. V and J are TRBV14 and TRBJ1-2; D unclear. There are 13 residues in the CDR3. CDR1 and CDR2 (germline): SGHDN, FVKESK. The CDR3 nucleotides read TGTGCCAACAGCCATGGCCCCACCTATGGCTACACCTTC. Its protein product is CANSHGPTYGYTF.

In the case of this clonotype: Its ends do not fully match the called genes, so a read error is possible. V gene TRBV11-1 combines with J gene TRBJ2-5; D perhaps matches TRBD2 (6 bases). The CDR3 runs to 15 residues. Germline V CDR1 and CDR2: SGHAT, FQDESV (reference sequence). The CDR3: CARSLGLSKGETQYF. The CDR3 nucleotides are TGTGCCCGCAGCCTGGGACTGTCGAAGGGGGAGACCCAGTACTTC.

The rearrangement links TRBV21-1 to TRBJ2-4. TRBV21-1 is described as a pseudogene. The CDR3 covers 11 residues. CDR3 protein: CASGVLGIQYF. The CDR3 bases are TGTGCCAGCGGGGTTTTGGGCATTCAGTACTTC.

Comment on this clonotype: Lacking the conserved final phenylalanine or tryptophan, this CDR3 likely reflects a read error. CDR3 nucleotides: TGTGCCAGCAGCTTAGCGAGGCTACGGACCAAAACCTACGAAGAGACCCAGTACGTC. Amino acid sequence: CASSLARLRTKTYEETQYV. The genes are TRBV11-1 and TRBJ2-5; no clear D. V gave up 0 bases and J gave up 3 bases, with 23 bases separating them. The CDR3 covers 19 residues. CDR1 is SGHAT, CDR2 FQDESV, per germline (reference sequence).

J is TRBJ2-5 and V is TRBV28; 11 bases map to TRBD1. Looked up from germline, CDR1 is MDHEN and CDR2 is SYDVKM. V was clipped by 5 bases and J by 4 bases; unmatched bases: 3. The CDR3 totals 14 residues. The CDR3, as DNA: TGTGCCAGCAGTCCCGGGACAGGGGGAGAGACCCAGTACTTC. Its translation is CASSPGTGGETQYF.

As to this clonotype: At one end, the junction sequence differs from germline, possibly due to a read error. The V gene is TRBV11-2, the J gene TRBJ2-7; D may be TRBD2 (5 bases). The CDR3 is made up of 17 amino acids. The germline V gene has CDR1 SGHAT and CDR2 FQNNGV. For the CDR3, the DNA is TGTACCAGCAGCTTAAGGCGTAGCGAGTTATCGAGCTACGAGCAGTACTTC. This encodes CTSSLRRSELSSYEQYF.

About this clonotype: A junction boundary mismatches the germline segment, possibly from a read error. The chain is built from TRBV5-6 and TRBJ1-1, with D perhaps matching TRBD1 (6 bases). The CDR3 extends over 15 amino acids. Germline V CDR1 and CDR2: SGHDT, YYEEEE. The CDR3 region has the DNA TGTGCCAGCAACTTGCTAGGGGGAGACAACACTGAAGCTTTCTTT. Its protein is CASNLLGGDNTEAFF.

V gene TRBV5-4 combines with J gene TRBJ2-3; TRBD2 agrees at 7 bases. V lost 5 bases to trimming and J lost 5 bases; unmatched junction nucleotides: 8. The germline CDR1 and CDR2 sequences are SGHNT and YYREEE (reference sequence). This CDR3 contains 14 residues. The CDR3 nucleotides read TGTGCCAGCAGTTGGGAGGGGATCGTAGATACGCAGTATTTT. Its translation is CASSWEGIVDTQYF.

DNA for the CDR3: TGCGCCAGCAGCCAATCCCCCGCCCGGTCCGGGGCCAACGTCCTGACTTTC. Amino acid sequence: CASSQSPARSGANVLTF. The chain couples TRBV4-1 to TRBJ2-6; no clear D gene. Germline V CDR1 and CDR2: MGHRA, YSYEKL. CDR3 length equals 17 residues. V lost 2 bases to trimming and J lost 4 bases, with 15 bases between them.

A word on this clonotype: A much larger clone lies a single base off, so this may be a read error. This chain connects TRBV6-5 to TRBJ2-1, with 7 bases that match TRBD1. CDR1 is MNHEY, CDR2 SVGAGI, per germline. The V segment lost 6 bases and the J segment 6 bases; nucleotides outside the gene matches: 8. CDR3 length: 14 amino acids. CDR3 sequence: CASRPLGQSNEQFF. CDR3 nucleotide sequence: TGTGCCAGCAGACCGCTGGGACAGAGCAATGAGCAGTTCTTC.

About this clonotype: A much larger clone is a single base away; this may be a read error. This chain uses TRBV12-3 or TRBV12-4 with TRBJ2-1; maybe TRBD2 (6 bases). There are 15 residues in the CDR3. As DNA, the CDR3 is TGTGCCAGCAGTCCCGGGACGGGGACTTACAATGAGCAGCTCTTC. This sequence encodes CASSPGTGTYNEQLF.

This clonotype was seen more than once but under ten times. Here the CDR3 DNA reads TGTGCCAGCAGCCTGGGGGGCTGGCGGGAGGCCTTTGTGGCCCAGTACTTC. Residues: CASSLGGWREAFVAQYF. V and J are TRBV5-4 and TRBJ2-5, with 8 bases aligning to TRBD2. CDR3 length: 17 amino acids. Germline lookup yields CDR1 SGHNT and CDR2 YYREEE (reference sequence). V was clipped by 4 bases and J by 9 bases; unmatched bases: 20.

As for this clonotype: Just one base apart from a much larger clone, this may be a read error. The CDR3 sequence is CVSSYVGRNTEAFF. CDR3 coding DNA: TGTGTCAGCAGTTACGTGGGGAGGAACACTGAAGCTTTCTTT. This chain links TRBV6-6 with TRBJ1-1, with unresolved D. The CDR3 sequence is 14 residues long. The germline V gene encodes CDR1 MNHNY and CDR2 SVGAGI (reference sequence).

As concerns this clonotype: A much larger clone differs by one base, so this may be a read error. Since no conserved phenylalanine or tryptophan closes the CDR3, a read error is the likely cause. The chain employs TRBV5-1 and TRBJ2-7; weak D call: TRBD1 (6 bases). The CDR3 contains 13 residues. Germline CDR1 SGHRS, CDR2 YFSETQ. V was clipped by 4 bases and J by 2 bases, with 10 bases between them. CDR3 loop: CASSIRTAYEQYI. The CDR3, as DNA: TGCGCCAGCAGCATCCGGACAGCCTACGAGCAGTACATC.

To note about this clonotype: Its ends do not fully match the called genes, so a read error is possible. The chain employs TRBV11-3 and TRBJ2-2, with 7 bases identical to TRBD2. Germline lookup yields CDR1 SGHNT and CDR2 YENEEA. This CDR3 spans 15 amino acids. CDR3 loop: CASSSTQRGTRELFF. Here the CDR3 DNA reads TGTGCCAGCAGCTCGACTCAGCGGGGCACCAGGGAGCTGTTTTTT.

This clonotype was observed at least ten times. The chain links TRBV10-3 to TRBJ2-1; D remains unclear. From germline, CDR1 is ENHRY and CDR2 SYGVKD. V dropped 2 bases and J dropped 2 bases, with 1 base sitting between them. CDR3 size: 12 residues. The CDR3 DNA is TGTGCCATCAGTGAGCCCTACAATGAGCAGTTCTTC. This sequence encodes CAISEPYNEQFF.

As regards this clonotype: It may be a read error: a sequence one base away is much more abundant. CDR3 loop: CTSSLGLAGGGMVEQFF. DNA of the CDR3: TGTACCAGCAGCTTGGGACTAGCGGGAGGCGGCATGGTTGAGCAGTTCTTC. V gene TRBV5-5 combines with J gene TRBJ2-1; TRBD2 agrees at 15 bases. Germline CDR1 SGHKS, CDR2 YYEKEE (reference sequence). The CDR3 has 17 residues.

Comments on this clonotype: A junction end diverges from the germline sequence, so it may reflect a read error. The V gene is TRBV6-1, the J gene TRBJ1-1, with 9 nucleotides matching TRBD1. The CDR3 length is 14 residues. The germline V gene has CDR1 MNHNS and CDR2 SASEGT. Here the CDR3 reads CTSLRQGENTEAFF. The CDR3 DNA reads as TGTACCAGCCTACGACAGGGGGAGAACACTGAAGCTTTCTTT.

This clonotype showed up many times. The CDR3 is CASRRTRSSYEQYF. The CDR3 DNA reads TGTGCCAGCAGGCGGACGAGGAGCTCCTACGAGCAGTACTTC. The chain uses TRBV6-5 and TRBJ2-7; D remains ambiguous. Per the germline V gene, CDR1 is MNHEY and CDR2 is SVGAGI. This CDR3 has 14 amino acids. V was clipped by 6 bases and J by 0 bases, with 12 bases between them.

Comments on this clonotype: An end of the junction differs from the germline gene, which may be a read error. This sequence joins TRBV24-1 and TRBJ2-1; TRBD1 might be the D (6 bases). The CDR3 sequence is 16 residues long. Germline V gene lookup returns CDR1 KGHDR and CDR2 SFDVKD. CDR3 loop: CATSDLRGSSYNEHFF. The DNA for the CDR3 is TGTGCCACCAGTGACCTCAGGGGAAGCTCCTACAATGAGCATTTCTTC.

The chain links TRBV2 to TRBJ2-1; D may correspond to TRBD1 or TRBD2 (6 bases each). Trimming pared 3 bases from V and 3 bases from J, leaving 12 bases between. The CDR3 totals 15 residues. The V gene's germline CDR1 is SNHLY and CDR2 FYNNEI. The CDR3 sequence is CASSERRGVYNEQFF. CDR3 coding DNA: TGTGCCAGCAGTGAGAGGAGGGGGGTCTACAATGAGCAGTTCTTC.